A single sample gave rise to the 26 T cell receptor beta chains below, sequenced in a study of T-cell reconstitution after alpha-beta-depleted transplantation in children. Unique molecular identifiers were incorporated during preparation of the TCRbeta library. TCRdb fed the PCR reads into MiXCR, producing one record per CDR3 protein. The sample consists of 600,000 or so distinct CDR3 sequences, roughly 23% of them appearing once. The sample here was PBMCs, mostly from graft donor cells, taken 360 days after TCRalphabeta/CD19-depleted stem cell transplant. Receptors were obtained from a boy younger than two who had a stem cell transplant for acute myeloid leukemia, so the T cells may come from the graft donor.

V is TRBV4-3 and J is TRBJ2-3; D may be TRBD1 or TRBD2 (5 bases each). CDR1 is LGHNA and CDR2 is YSLEER in the germline V gene. This CDR3 spans 16 amino acids. Trimming shortened V by 4 bases and J by 3 bases, and 17 bases separated the two germline ends. CDR3 nucleotides: TGCGCCAGCAGCCGACGGGGTGGGGGAACAACAGATACGCAGTATTTT. It encodes CASSRRGGGTTDTQYF.

This clonotype appeared many times. J is TRBJ2-7 and V is TRBV7-2; TRBD2 agrees at 10 bases. This CDR3 contains 15 residues. With 5 bases clipped from V and 6 bases from J, the junction kept 10 bases outside the gene matches. The germline V gene has CDR1 SGHTA and CDR2 FQGNSA. As DNA, the CDR3 is TGTGCCAGCAGCCCCTTCAGCGGGGGGGCCCTCGAGCAGTACTTC. It specifies CASSPFSGGALEQYF.

V gene TRBV28 combines with J gene TRBJ2-1; 8 bases are a match to TRBD2. This CDR3 region has 15 residues. The V segment lost 4 bases and the J segment 7 bases; nucleotides outside the gene matches: 9. The germline V gene encodes CDR1 MDHEN and CDR2 SYDVKM. The DNA for the CDR3 is TGTGCCAGCAGTTCTACGGGGGGGCAGGGTAATGAGCAGTTCTTC. Its translation: CASSSTGGQGNEQFF. The whole variable domain, filled in from reference TRBV28 and TRBJ2-1, reads DVKVTQSSRYLVKRTGEKVFLECVQDMDHENMFWYRQDPGLGLRLIYFSYDVKMKEKGDIPEGYSVSREKKERFSLILESASTNQTSMYLCASSSTGGQGNEQFFGPGTRLTVL.

The CDR3 loop reads CATSDLWQGGTDTQYF. CDR3 DNA sequence: TGTGCCACCAGTGATTTGTGGCAGGGGGGCACAGATACGCAGTATTTT. The chain carries TRBV24-1 and TRBJ2-3; 7 bases align to TRBD1. The CDR3 is 16 residues long. CDR1 KGHDR and CDR2 SFDVKD come from the germline V gene. Losses at the gene ends were 0 bases for V and 1 base for J; bases not matched to a gene: 3.

This clonotype was picked up many times. The CDR3 spells CASSLREEVRTEAFF. The CDR3 DNA reads TGTGCCAGCAGCCTGCGGGAAGAAGTTAGGACTGAAGCTTTCTTT. The rearrangement joins TRBV7-2 to TRBJ1-1, with D unresolved. Trimming removed 5 bases from V and 5 bases from J, with 18 bases in between. In germline, CDR1 is SGHTA, CDR2 FQGNSA. The CDR3 length is 15 residues. Full variable domain (remainder filled in from reference TRBV7-2 and TRBJ1-1): GAGVSQSPSNKVTEKGKDVELRCDPISGHTALYWYRQSLGQGLEFLIYFQGNSAPDKSGLPSDRFSAERTGGSVSTLTIQRTQQEDSAVYLCASSLREEVRTEAFFGQGTRLTVV.

The CDR3 spells CSARYAGGRGMYEQYF. The CDR3 bases are TGCAGTGCTAGATACGCGGGGGGCCGCGGGATGTACGAGCAGTACTTC. This chain joins TRBV20-1 and TRBJ2-7, with 8 bases lining up with TRBD2. Germline CDR1 DFQATT, CDR2 SNEGSKA (reference sequence). This CDR3 has 16 amino acids. Germline trimming cut 2 bases from V and 4 bases from J; bases unmatched to any gene: 13.

This clonotype was seen a handful of times. This chain joins TRBV6-1 and TRBJ2-7; possible D gene TRBD1, 6 bases. This CDR3 comprises 14 residues. The V gene's germline CDR1 is MNHNS and CDR2 SASEGT. The germline V and J ends were trimmed by 3 bases and 1 base, with 10 bases remaining between them. As DNA, the CDR3 is TGTGCCAGCAGTGACTGGGGGCTGTCCTACGAGCAGTACGTC. Translation: CASSDWGLSYEQYV.

V gene TRBV4-2 combines with J gene TRBJ2-3, with TRBD1 matching 8 bases. This CDR3 is 15 amino acids long. CDR1 and CDR2 (germline): LGHNA, YNFKEQ. The trim removed 3 bases at V and 5 bases at J, leaving 7 bases unmatched. CDR3: CASSQRTGWGDTQYF. In DNA form, the CDR3 reads TGTGCCAGCAGCCAGAGGACAGGGTGGGGAGATACGCAGTATTTT.

This clonotype came up a few times. The chain uses TRBV10-3 and TRBJ1-6; D is possibly TRBD1 (5 bases). Trimming removed 4 bases at V and 7 bases at J, with 14 bases between. Germline lookup yields CDR1 ENHRY and CDR2 SYGVKD. The CDR3 is made up of 15 amino acids. Here the CDR3 DNA reads TGTGCCATCAGTGCCTCGGGGACGAGAAATTCACCCCTCCACTTT. This encodes CAISASGTRNSPLHF.

This chain links TRBV3-1 with TRBJ2-2; TRBD1 or TRBD2 may be the D gene (5 bases each). The ends were cut back, 0 bases at V and 4 bases at J, with 9 bases in the middle. Germline V gene sequence: CDR1 LGHDT, CDR2 YNNKEL (reference sequence). The CDR3 has 15 residues. CDR3 protein: CASSQDLRGTGELFF. The CDR3 DNA reads as TGTGCCAGCAGCCAAGATCTGAGGGGCACCGGGGAGCTGTTTTTT. The entire variable domain, with the rest obtained from reference TRBV3-1 and TRBJ2-2, is as follows: DTAVSQTPKYLVTQMGNDKSIKCEQNLGHDTMYWYKQDSKKFLKIMFSYNNKELIINETVPNRFSPKSPDKAHLNLHINSLELGDSAVYFCASSQDLRGTGELFFGEGSRLTVL.

This clonotype was detected only a few times. This chain joins TRBV10-1 and TRBJ2-3, with 7 bases matching TRBD2. Per germline, CDR1 WNHNN and CDR2 SYGVQD (reference sequence). V shed 1 base, J shed 2 bases, and the junction held 15 bases outside the gene matches. The CDR3 is 19 residues long. The CDR3 spells CASSEFSAGTSLNTDTQYF. CDR3 nucleotide sequence: TGCGCCAGCAGTGAGTTCTCAGCGGGGACCTCCCTGAACACAGATACGCAGTATTTT.

V usage is TRBV7-2 and J usage is TRBJ2-1; 10 bases match TRBD1. Germline lookup yields CDR1 SGHTA and CDR2 FQGNSA. The V segment lost 1 base and the J segment 7 bases; nucleotides outside the gene matches: 7. The CDR3 is made up of 16 amino acids. CDR3 in amino acids: CASSLGGQGRGNEQFF. The DNA of the CDR3 is TGTGCCAGCAGCTTAGGGGGACAGGGGAGAGGGAATGAGCAGTTCTTC.

CDR3 DNA: TGTGCCAGCAGCGCCAGCGGGGGGACCTACAATGAGCAGTTCTTC. Protein sequence: CASSASGGTYNEQFF. This chain joins TRBV5-5 and TRBJ2-1; TRBD2 matches at 9 bases. The CDR3 totals 15 residues. Losses at the gene ends were 4 bases for V and 2 bases for J; bases not matched to a gene: 4. Germline values: CDR1 SGHKS, CDR2 YYEKEE (reference sequence).

The V gene is TRBV11-1, the J gene TRBJ1-1, with D possibly matching TRBD1 (6 bases). In germline, CDR1 is SGHAT, CDR2 FQDESV (reference sequence). V gave up 0 bases and J gave up 0 bases, with 17 bases separating them. CDR3 length: 18 residues. In nucleotides, the CDR3 is TGTGCCAGCAGCTTAGCGAGGTTAAGGGGGGAAATGAACACTGAAGCTTTCTTT. Translating it yields CASSLARLRGEMNTEAFF.

The rearrangement joins TRBV7-2 to TRBJ1-2, with D unresolved. V gave up 2 bases and J gave up 0 bases, with 13 bases separating them. Germline V gene lookup returns CDR1 SGHTA and CDR2 FQGNSA. There are 16 residues in the CDR3. The CDR3 loop reads CASSLSPLRANYGYTF. The CDR3 nucleotides are TGTGCCAGCAGCTTATCGCCGCTGAGAGCTAACTATGGCTACACCTTC.

In its sample, this clonotype was seen a few times. V is TRBV7-9 and J is TRBJ1-3, with unresolved D. The length of the CDR3 is 15 residues. V dropped 1 base and J dropped 3 bases, with 10 bases sitting between them. From germline, CDR1 is SEHNR and CDR2 FQNEAQ (reference sequence). CDR3 coding DNA: TGTGCCAGCAGCTTAGGAGACACCTTTGGAAACACCATATATTTT. Translation gives CASSLGDTFGNTIYF.

This clonotype was seen a few times. The rearrangement joins TRBV29-1 to TRBJ1-5, with a possible D match to TRBD1 (5 bases). The CDR3 has 14 amino acids. The germline V gene has CDR1 SQVTM and CDR2 ANQGSEA. V was pared by 3 bases and J by 7 bases, with 16 bases between. The CDR3 nucleotides are TGCAGCGTTGAGGTCCCAGGGTCTCGGCAGCCCCAGCATTTT. It codes for CSVEVPGSRQPQHF.

This clonotype occurred a few times. The V and J genes are TRBV25-1 and TRBJ1-3; D gene uncertain. Germline V gives CDR1 MGHDK, CDR2 SYGVNS. V lost 0 bases and J 4 bases, leaving 4 bases between the germline ends. This CDR3 is built from 13 residues. The CDR3 DNA follows: TGTGCCAGCAGTGAATATGGGGGAAACACCATATATTTT. It encodes CASSEYGGNTIYF.

This clonotype was observed many times. V and J are TRBV4-3 and TRBJ1-2; D may be TRBD1 (6 bases). Per the germline V gene, CDR1 is LGHNA and CDR2 is YSLEER. The CDR3 is 14 residues long. V was trimmed by 0 bases and J by 6 bases, leaving 11 bases between them. CDR3: CASSQDPGQNGYTF. The CDR3 bases are TGCGCCAGCAGCCAAGATCCCGGACAGAATGGCTACACCTTC.

The V call is TRBV29-1, the J call TRBJ2-1; 7 bases fit TRBD2. V dropped 3 bases and J dropped 0; count of bases not matched to a gene: 17. This CDR3 spans 19 amino acids. Germline CDR1 reads SQVTM; CDR2 reads ANQGSEA. The DNA for the CDR3 is TGCAGCGTTGAGTATCCTAGCGGCATCGGGGCGAGCTCCTACAATGAGCAGTTCTTC. Amino acid sequence: CSVEYPSGIGASSYNEQFF.

This clonotype has just a few counts. This chain uses TRBV2 with TRBJ2-1; no clear D gene. Looked up from germline, CDR1 is SNHLY and CDR2 is FYNNEI. CDR3 length equals 17 residues. Trimming stripped 3 bases from V and 0 bases from J, with 15 bases between. As DNA, the CDR3 is TGTGCCAGCAGTGATTTGGGTTCCTCCAGCTCCTACAATGAGCAGTTCTTC. Translated: CASSDLGSSSSYNEQFF.

This chain connects TRBV6-1 to TRBJ1-1; no clear D. V lost 6 bases, J lost 3 bases, and 14 bases lay in between. CDR1 and CDR2 from the germline V gene are MNHNS and SASEGT. The CDR3 extends over 14 amino acids. The CDR3 nucleotides read TGTGCCAGCAGGGTCACCGGACGTCACACTGAAGCTTTCTTT. Translation gives CASRVTGRHTEAFF.

This clonotype has ten or more counts. V is TRBV24-1 and J is TRBJ2-1, with D hard to call. Germline V gene lookup returns CDR1 KGHDR and CDR2 SFDVKD. CDR3 length equals 12 residues. V lost 0 bases, J lost 12 bases, and 8 bases lay in between. The CDR3 sequence is CATSDLGVVQFF. The CDR3 DNA reads TGTGCCACCAGTGATTTGGGAGTAGTGCAGTTCTTC.

The chain carries TRBV7-2 and TRBJ2-3; D not certain. CDR1 is SGHTA and CDR2 is FQGNSA in the germline V gene. This CDR3 is built from 14 residues. Trimming cost V 2 bases and J 0 bases, with 6 bases left between them. This chain's CDR3 is CASSLSVSTDTQYF. CDR3 DNA sequence: TGTGCCAGCAGCTTAAGTGTCAGCACAGATACGCAGTATTTT.

The chain is built from TRBV6-2 or TRBV6-3 and TRBJ2-7, with D uncertain. This CDR3 has 13 residues. The V end was cut by 7 bases, the J end by 4 bases, with 14 bases between. The germline V gene encodes CDR1 MNHEY and CDR2 SVGEGT. CDR3 protein: CASTPETLYEQYF. The CDR3 bases are TGTGCCAGCACACCAGAGACCCTTTACGAGCAGTACTTC.

The J gene is TRBJ2-7, the V gene TRBV5-6, with 12 nucleotides matching TRBD1. The CDR3 extends over 17 amino acids. Unmatched junction bases numbered 13, after V lost 4 bases and J lost 5 bases. Per the germline V gene, CDR1 is SGHDT and CDR2 is YYEEEE. The CDR3 spells CASSPGTGGAAFHEQYF. In DNA, the CDR3 is TGTGCCAGCAGCCCCGGGACAGGGGGCGCGGCTTTCCACGAGCAGTACTTC.